Listed below are T cell receptor beta chains from one sample, sequenced in a study of blood T cell repertoires in COVID-19. TCRdb's copy holds only in-frame clones and misses some; the assay was immunoSEQ multiplex PCR. The sample has fewer than 30,000 clones, approximately 94% seen once. The sample taken for sequencing was peripheral blood. The source is a human donor with active COVID-19. The donor label of this sample is uncertain. Both conserved end residues are part of each CDR3. Fields, in order: CDR3 DNA, CDR3 protein, D gene, clone size, J gene, V gene. The D gene is left open where the match is weak. Rows give clone size only sometimes, using once, few, many, or a class for an expanded clone.

TGTGCCAGCAGACAGGTTAACACCGGGGAGCTGTTTTTT CASRQVNTGELFF NA few TRBJ2-2 TRBV25-1
TGTGCCAGCAGTCCACGTTGGCCGTTCTCCTACGAGCAGTACTTC CASSPRWPFSYEQYF NA NA TRBJ2-7 TRBV27
TGTGCCAGCAGCCTCGACAATGAGCAGTTCTTC CASSLDNEQFF NA NA TRBJ2-1 TRBV7-9
TGTGCCAGCAGCTTCGGGGCCTATAATTCACCCCTCCACTTT CASSFGAYNSPLHF NA NA TRBJ1-6 TRBV11-2
TGCGCCAGCAGCCTGGGACTAGCGGGAGGGTATAACACAGATACGCAGTATTTT CASSLGLAGGYNTDTQYF TRBD2 NA TRBJ2-3 TRBV5-1
TGTGCCTCCCAGGAGGAACGGATTAACACTGAAGCTTTCTTT CASQEERINTEAFF NA NA TRBJ1-1 TRBV2
TGTGCCAGCAGCTTAGTAGCGGGGGGGCCCACCGGGGAGCTGTTTTTT CASSLVAGGPTGELFF TRBD2 NA TRBJ2-2 TRBV7-2
TGTGCCAGCAGCCAACTGGCGGGGACAGGGAATGGCTACACCTTC CASSQLAGTGNGYTF TRBD1 NA TRBJ1-2 TRBV3-1/TRBV3-2
TGTGCCAGTAGTCCCAAGTTGGGACAGGGAACCCCCAATGAGCAGTTCTTC CASSPKLGQGTPNEQFF TRBD1 once TRBJ2-1 TRBV19
TGTGCCAGCAGTTCAGGGGATACGCAGTATTTT CASSSGDTQYF NA once TRBJ2-3 TRBV2
TGTGCCAGCAGCCAAGGCGGAATTATAGATACGCAGTATTTT CASSQGGIIDTQYF NA NA TRBJ2-3 TRBV4-2
TGTGCCAGCAGCTTAACGGGGAAACAAGAGACCCAGTACTTC CASSLTGKQETQYF NA NA TRBJ2-5 TRBV7-2
TGTGCCAGCAGCGAGAGGTGGAACACTGAAGCTTTCTTT CASSERWNTEAFF NA NA TRBJ1-1 TRBV7-2
TGTGCCAGCAGTTACCAGGGGGCTGGGGACACTGAAGCTTTCTTT CASSYQGAGDTEAFF TRBD1 NA TRBJ1-1 TRBV6-5
TGTGCCAGCAGTCCCGGGACAGGGCGCTCTGGGGCCAACGTCCTGACTTTC CASSPGTGRSGANVLTF TRBD1 NA TRBJ2-6 TRBV2
TGTGCCAGCAGAGGGCGGGGGGGGTTCAACGAGCAGTACTTC CASRGRGGFNEQYF TRBD2 NA TRBJ2-7 TRBV19
TGTGCCAGCAGTGGGGGACTCGGACTAGCGGGAGTAAAGACCCAGTACTTC CASSGGLGLAGVKTQYF TRBD2 few TRBJ2-5 TRBV28
TGTGCCAGCAGCCATGGACAGGGGGTTATTCCCTACGAGCAGTACTTC CASSHGQGVIPYEQYF TRBD1 NA TRBJ2-7 TRBV7-8
TGTGCCAGCAGCTTGGACTATCAACCCCCCTACGAGCAGTACTTC CASSLDYQPPYEQYF NA NA TRBJ2-7 TRBV11-2
TGTGCCAGCAGCTTACGGGGGGGCTACAATGAGCAGTTCTTC CASSLRGGYNEQFF TRBD2 NA TRBJ2-1 TRBV7-2
TGTGCCAGCAGCACTAAGGACAGAGATCAGCCCCAGCATTTT CASSTKDRDQPQHF NA once TRBJ1-5 TRBV7-9
TGCGCCAGCAGCCAAGGACAATCGTTCAATCAGCCCCAGCATTTT CASSQGQSFNQPQHF NA NA TRBJ1-5 TRBV4-1
TGTGCCAGCAGCTTAGCCCCTACAGGGGGGAATCAGCCCCAGCATTTT CASSLAPTGGNQPQHF TRBD1 once TRBJ1-5 TRBV7-6